This TCR beta chain is from a study of T cells after posttransplantation cyclophosphamide. Busulfan-fludarabine conditioning, marrow transplant, and cyclophosphamide on days +3 and +4 were administered. CDR1 is SEHNR, CDR2 FQNEAQ, per germline (reference sequence). Trimming shortened V by 3 bases and J by 6 bases, and 6 bases separated the two germline ends. This CDR3 is 12 amino acids long. The assay was immunoSEQ multiplex PCR, and TCRdb's table has in-frame clones only and misses some. The table has approximately 40,000 clones, more than 70% seen once. This TCR was recovered from a female patient aged 40-50 years who received an allogeneic stem cell transplant from a related donor, was CMV-positive, and had no GVHD. Some of the T cells may derive from the graft donor. V gene TRBV7-9 combines with J gene TRBJ1-5; D might be TRBD1 (6 bases). The source material was CD4+ T cells sorted from blood, sampled just over 1,900 days after a stem cell transplant with posttransplant cyclophosphamide. The CDR3 DNA follows: TGTGCCAGCAGCTTGACAGGTCAGCCCCAGCATTTT. Protein product: CASSLTGQPQHF.